These 2 T cell receptor beta chains share one sample of origin, sequenced in a study of T cell repertoires in cytomegalovirus infection (dated by TCRdb to between 2018 and 2021). For these TCRs, the target antigens are not known. TCRdb names Illumina HiSeq 1500 as the instrument used. TCRdb reprocessed the public reads (quality trimming at Q25 with fastp, clone calling with MiXCR) and kept in-frame beta chains. Each CDR3 protein gets just one entry, which takes the most common genes and DNA from the rows behind it. This sample has around 110,000 distinct CDR3 sequences in its table, and 10% of those were observed once. The ten largest account for 31% of the sample. Input material: PBMCs, sequenced either directly or after in vitro stimulation (not recorded which). The receptors derive from a human donor in good health (CMV status not recorded). Some clones in this sample may be carry-over from other donors' samples.

This clonotype was detected many times. This rearrangement joins TRBV7-6 to TRBJ1-1; TRBD1 matches at 8 bases. The length of the CDR3 is 17 residues. Trimming removed 1 base from V and 2 bases from J; junction bases left unmatched: 9. Per the germline V gene, CDR1 is SGHVS and CDR2 is FNYEAQ. CDR3 bases: TGTGCCAGCAGCTTAGGTACCTTCGGGACAGGAAACACTGAAGCTTTCTTT. Translating it yields CASSLGTFGTGNTEAFF.

CDR3 loop: CASSSLGIAGDAYNEQFF. DNA for the CDR3: TGTGCCAGCAGTTCGCTAGGGATAGCGGGAGATGCCTACAATGAGCAGTTCTTC. This chain joins TRBV6-2 or TRBV6-3 and TRBJ2-1, with 9 bases aligning to TRBD2. Trimming at V came to 4 bases and at J to 2 bases, leaving 12 bases not matched to a gene. This CDR3 contains 18 residues. Per the germline V gene, CDR1 is MNHEY and CDR2 is SVGEGT.